This T cell receptor beta chain was found in a study of a mutant IDH1 vaccine in newly diagnosed glioma. Overall study findings and caveats: Vaccine-induced immune responses occurred in approximately 93% of patients.

Worth noting for this clone: The target antigen is unknown.

The CDR3 spans 16 residues. Trimming at V came to 6 bases and at J to 10 bases, leaving 17 bases not matched to a gene. Germline assignment: CDR1 LNHDA and CDR2 SQIVND (reference sequence). The time point is: baseline, week 1 (first vaccination visit). Treatment noted: pre-vaccination baseline after standard-of-care therapy. Each of the donors came in with new WHO grade 3 or 4 astrocytomas that were IDH1-mutant and ATRX-lost. The protocol was immunoSEQ multiplex PCR, while the TCRdb copy is restricted to in-frame clones and leaves out a portion. This repertoire shows around 33,000 clones, roughly nine tenths found once; its top ten account for over 4%.

The chain is built from TRBV19 and TRBJ2-1; 8 nucleotides match TRBD2. Sequences were derived from PBMCs, sampled from a glioma patient treated with radiotherapy, temozolomide or both. This receptor was identified in a middle-aged woman with glioma. The CDR3 bases are TGTGCCAGTAGGGGCGCGGCGATAGCGGGGACAAACGAGCAGTTCTTC. This codes for CASRGAAIAGTNEQFF.